One sample yielded the 30 T cell receptor beta chains listed below, sequenced in a study of early T cells in non-severe SARS-CoV-2 infection. Each CDR3 protein gets one entry after TCRdb re-called the 5' RACE reads with MiXCR. The top ten clones hold approximately 2.5% of a sample with approximately 50,000 distinct CDR3 sequences, less than 15% of them seen once. Sequencing used whole blood, obtained at baseline. Source of these receptors: an adult who was a healthcare worker with PCR-confirmed SARS-CoV-2 infection or an uninfected control (not recorded which).

This clonotype was recorded at least ten times. The V and J genes are TRBV29-1 and TRBJ2-5, with D tentatively TRBD1 (6 bases). V gave up 4 bases and J gave up 5 bases, with 11 bases separating them. The germline V gene has CDR1 SQVTM and CDR2 ANQGSEA. The CDR3 loop spans 12 amino acids. The CDR3 coding sequence is TGCAGCGTTGCACAGGACAGTGAGACCCAGTACTTC. It specifies CSVAQDSETQYF.

In its sample, this clonotype was seen a few times. The chain employs TRBV6-2 or TRBV6-3 and TRBJ2-7; TRBD2 agrees at 12 bases. This CDR3 is 23 amino acids long. The trim removed 4 bases at V and 0 bases at J, leaving 25 bases unmatched. The germline V gene has CDR1 MNHEY and CDR2 SVGEGT. CDR3 in amino acids: CASSSRGTTASSGRGPSSYEQYF. CDR3 in DNA: TGTGCCAGCAGTTCGAGGGGGACTACGGCCTCTAGCGGGAGGGGCCCTTCCTCCTACGAGCAGTACTTC.

This clonotype appeared a few times. This chain links TRBV20-1 with TRBJ2-1, with no clear D. The CDR3 covers 10 residues. Between the trimmed V and J ends, which lost 6 bases and 4 bases, there was a span of 4 bases. Germline V CDR1 and CDR2: DFQATT, SNEGSKA (reference sequence). The CDR3 DNA reads TGCAGTGCAACTTACAATGAGCAGTTCTTC. The encoded protein is CSATYNEQFF.

The table lists this clonotype with many counts. The J gene is TRBJ2-2, the V gene TRBV28, with TRBD1 as a possible D gene (6 bases). V was trimmed by 4 bases and J by 4 bases, leaving 10 bases between them. The germline gives CDR1 MDHEN, CDR2 SYDVKM. This CDR3 spans 14 amino acids. Here the CDR3 reads CASSSGALTGELFF. CDR3 DNA: TGTGCCAGCAGTTCAGGGGCACTCACCGGGGAGCTGTTTTTT.

This chain connects TRBV11-1 to TRBJ2-3, with D unclear. This CDR3 region has 16 residues. The germline gives CDR1 SGHAT, CDR2 FQDESV (reference sequence). The V end was cut by 5 bases, the J end by 2 bases, with 17 bases between. CDR3 nucleotides: TGTGCCAGCAGCCCGGATCCGGACCCCGCCACAGATACGCAGTATTTT. This sequence encodes CASSPDPDPATDTQYF.

Turning to this clonotype: This may be a read error, as it is one base from a much larger clone. The genes are TRBV5-1 and TRBJ2-7, with a possible D match to TRBD1 (5 bases). Germline lookup yields CDR1 SGHRS and CDR2 YFSETQ. CDR3 length equals 14 residues. CDR3 sequence: CASSRGPSSYELYF. CDR3 coding DNA: TGCGCCAGCAGTAGGGGCCCCAGCTCCTACGAGCTGTACTTC.

Many counts were recorded for this clonotype. The V call is TRBV27, the J call TRBJ2-5; 12 bases are a match to TRBD2. Germline V gives CDR1 MNHEY, CDR2 SMNVEV (reference sequence). Trimming cost V 2 bases and J 4 bases; bases outside gene matches: 8. CDR3 length: 17 residues. DNA of the CDR3: TGTGCCAGCAGTTTAAGGCTGCTAGCGGGAGGGGGAGAGACCCAGTACTTC. Its translation: CASSLRLLAGGGETQYF.

The CDR3 DNA is TGTGCCAGCAGTTCGACCGGGACAGGGTATGGCTACACCTTC. Translation gives CASSSTGTGYGYTF. The chain recombines TRBV27 with TRBJ1-2, with 9 bases fitting TRBD1. The germline V gene encodes CDR1 MNHEY and CDR2 SMNVEV (reference sequence). V shed 4 bases and J 5 bases; nucleotides not matched to a gene: 5. The CDR3 extends over 14 amino acids.

This clonotype was seen more than once but under ten times. V and J are TRBV7-8 and TRBJ2-5; D is perhaps TRBD2 (6 bases). CDR1 and CDR2 (germline): SGHVS, FQNEAQ. The CDR3 runs 18 residues. V was pared by 3 bases and J by 11 bases, with 31 bases between. The DNA of the CDR3 is TGTGCCAGCAGCTTGCGCTCCGTGCGGGACCGAGCCCGTCCCAGGCAGTACTTC. It specifies CASSLRSVRDRARPRQYF.

The chain joins TRBV12-3 or TRBV12-4 to TRBJ2-2; D is undetermined. This CDR3 is 15 amino acids long. V lost 1 base and J lost 1, with 7 bases in between. The CDR3 DNA reads as TGTGCCAGCAGTTTAGTTGGCGGGAACACCGGGGAGCTGTTTTTT. Translation gives CASSLVGGNTGELFF.

J is TRBJ2-7 and V is TRBV5-6; D remains ambiguous. The ends were cut back, 1 base at V and 2 bases at J, with 7 bases in the middle. The CDR3 length is 13 residues. The germline V gene encodes CDR1 SGHDT and CDR2 YYEEEE. This chain's CDR3 is CASSLYKTYEQYF. The CDR3 region has the DNA TGTGCCAGCAGCTTGTACAAGACCTACGAGCAGTACTTC.

This clonotype was detected ten times or more. The chain's CDR3 is CASSPSYGNQPQHF. In DNA, the CDR3 is TGTGCCAGCAGCCCCTCCTACGGCAATCAGCCCCAGCATTTT. The rearrangement joins TRBV12-3 or TRBV12-4 to TRBJ1-5; D remains unclear. V lost 6 bases and J lost 2, with 11 bases in between. The CDR3 length is 14 residues.

V gene TRBV4-1 combines with J gene TRBJ2-7, with 8 bases identical to TRBD1. Germline CDR1 and CDR2: MGHRA and YSYEKL. Germline trimming cut 4 bases from V and 2 bases from J; bases unmatched to any gene: 4. The CDR3 sequence is 14 residues long. CDR3 amino acids: CASSPRTGPYEQYF. The CDR3 DNA follows: TGCGCCAGCAGCCCGAGGACAGGGCCCTACGAGCAGTACTTC.

The V call is TRBV14, the J call TRBJ2-3; the D gene could be TRBD1 or TRBD2 (5 bases each). The CDR3 runs to 16 residues. Germline-derived CDR1 and CDR2 are SGHDN and FVKESK. The ends were cut back, 0 bases at V and 5 bases at J, with 15 bases in the middle. The CDR3 reads CASSQDRGGGGDTQYF. In DNA, the CDR3 is TGTGCCAGCAGCCAAGATCGGGGCGGTGGAGGAGATACGCAGTATTTT.

This clonotype has ten or more counts. The J gene is TRBJ1-3, the V gene TRBV28, with D unclear. In germline, CDR1 is MDHEN, CDR2 SYDVKM. This CDR3 spans 14 amino acids. V lost 8 bases, J lost 0 bases, and 11 bases lay in between. The CDR3 bases are TGTGCCAGCCTGCCTGGCGGCTCTGGAAACACCATATATTTT. Amino acids: CASLPGGSGNTIYF.

The rearrangement uses TRBV5-1 and TRBJ2-7, with 9 bases lining up with TRBD1. J was trimmed by 1 base and V by 4 bases; bases with no gene match: 9. This CDR3 has 16 residues. CDR1 is SGHRS, CDR2 YFSETQ, per germline. The CDR3 spells CASSPETGTGSYEQYF. CDR3 DNA sequence: TGCGCCAGCAGCCCAGAAACCGGGACAGGGTCCTACGAGCAGTACTTC.

The table lists this clonotype with a few counts. The V and J genes are TRBV20-1 and TRBJ2-3, with TRBD1 matching 10 bases. CDR1 is DFQATT and CDR2 is SNEGSKA in the germline V gene (reference sequence). J gave up 3 bases and V 2 bases, and 8 bases lay outside the gene matches. This CDR3 is 16 amino acids long. The CDR3 DNA reads as TGCAGTGCTAGAACGAGACAGGGGGCGCTTACAGATACGCAGTATTTT. This sequence encodes CSARTRQGALTDTQYF.

V is TRBV10-3 and J is TRBJ2-7, with 15 bases fitting TRBD2. Germline values: CDR1 ENHRY, CDR2 SYGVKD. Trimming removed 10 bases from V and 3 bases from J; junction bases left unmatched: 7. The CDR3 extends over 15 amino acids. The CDR3 here is CATLTGLAGGYEQYF. In nucleotides, the CDR3 is TGTGCCACCCTTACGGGACTAGCGGGAGGCTACGAGCAGTACTTC.

The sample holds a few counts of this clonotype. The DNA is left out, because the CDR3 cannot be placed on it with certainty; the CDR3 is given as TCRdb lists it. The chain carries TRBV7-5 and TRBJ1-5. TRBV7-5 is labeled a pseudogene. The CDR3 is 15 residues long, ends included. The chain's CDR3 is CISVSEAVFNQPQHF.

The chain has TRBV27 and TRBJ2-7; 9 nucleotides match TRBD2. Germline V CDR1 and CDR2: MNHEY, SMNVEV (reference sequence). With 2 bases clipped from V and 6 bases from J, the junction kept 8 bases outside the gene matches. This CDR3 has 15 residues. The chain's CDR3 is CASSLEGTSSFEQYF. CDR3 nucleotides: TGTGCCAGCAGTTTAGAAGGGACTAGCAGTTTCGAGCAGTACTTC.

V is TRBV27 and J is TRBJ1-2; weak D call: TRBD1 (6 bases). The CDR3 totals 14 residues. Per germline, CDR1 MNHEY and CDR2 SMNVEV (reference sequence). V shed 5 bases and J shed 6 bases, with 16 bases lying between them. The CDR3 DNA is TGTGCCAGCAGTCTCCACCCCTCAGGGGATGGCTACACCTTC. It translates to CASSLHPSGDGYTF.

This clonotype has a count of ten or more. V is TRBV11-2 and J is TRBJ1-2, with D hard to call. The germline CDR1 and CDR2 sequences are SGHAT and FQNNGV. V lost 2 bases and J 1 base, leaving 8 bases between the germline ends. This CDR3 region has 14 residues. In DNA, the CDR3 is TGTGCCAGCAGCTTATCCCAGAATAACTATGGCTACACCTTC. It translates to CASSLSQNNYGYTF.

The chain uses TRBV19 and TRBJ2-2; no firm D call. V gave up 7 bases and J gave up 4 bases, with 13 bases separating them. Germline assignment: CDR1 LNHDA and CDR2 SQIVND (reference sequence). The CDR3 has 14 amino acids. CDR3 residues: CASKGLFLTGELFF. The CDR3 bases are TGTGCCAGTAAAGGCCTATTCCTCACCGGGGAGCTGTTTTTT.

This rearrangement joins TRBV10-3 to TRBJ2-3; the D gene is possibly TRBD2 (6 bases). The CDR3 has 14 amino acids. Trimming left V 4 bases short and J 0 bases short, with 8 bases between. Per the germline V gene, CDR1 is ENHRY and CDR2 is SYGVKD. CDR3 nucleotides: TGTGCCATCAGTGGAAGCGGGAGCACAGATACGCAGTATTTT. Its translation is CAISGSGSTDTQYF.

V gene TRBV7-2 combines with J gene TRBJ2-7, with 9 nucleotides matching TRBD2. There are 14 residues in the CDR3. Trimming at V came to 6 bases and at J to 4 bases, leaving 7 bases not matched to a gene. Looked up from germline, CDR1 is SGHTA and CDR2 is FQGNSA. This chain's CDR3 is CASRNAGGPYEQYF. CDR3 bases: TGTGCCAGCAGGAATGCGGGAGGGCCTTACGAGCAGTACTTC.

The chain carries TRBV20-1 and TRBJ2-3; maybe TRBD2 (5 bases). The germline V gene has CDR1 DFQATT and CDR2 SNEGSKA (reference sequence). This CDR3 comprises 14 residues. Between the trimmed V and J ends, which lost 5 bases and 3 bases, there was a span of 15 bases. The CDR3 nucleotides are TGCAGTGCTTTAGACCCCCGAGGGACAGATACGCAGTATTTT. Its protein product is CSALDPRGTDTQYF.

The chain recombines TRBV2 with TRBJ2-1; either TRBD1 or TRBD2 may supply D (5 bases each). V dropped 7 bases and J dropped 0 bases, with 10 bases sitting between them. Germline V CDR1 and CDR2: SNHLY, FYNNEI. This CDR3 is built from 14 residues. The CDR3 loop reads CASMGDLSYNEQFF. Here the CDR3 DNA reads TGTGCCAGCATGGGGGACCTCTCCTACAATGAGCAGTTCTTC.

Only a few counts were recorded for this clonotype. The chain couples TRBV20-1 to TRBJ1-1, with a weak D call TRBD1 (6 bases). The CDR3 has 14 amino acids. Germline CDR1 and CDR2: DFQATT and SNEGSKA (reference sequence). Trimming shortened V by 1 base and J by 0 bases, and 9 bases separated the two germline ends. The CDR3 region is CSARAHRVNTEAFF. The CDR3 bases are TGCAGTGCTAGAGCTCACAGGGTGAACACTGAAGCTTTCTTT.

This clonotype was found once. The V gene is TRBV28, the J gene TRBJ2-2, with D possibly TRBD2 on 6 matching bases. V was cut by 7 bases and J by 3 bases, with 12 bases left in between. The CDR3 extends over 14 amino acids. Germline-derived CDR1 and CDR2 are MDHEN and SYDVKM. The CDR3: CASTPGGYTGELFF. CDR3 DNA: TGTGCCAGCACCCCTGGAGGGTACACCGGGGAGCTGTTTTTT. The full variable domain, rest sourced from reference TRBV28 and TRBJ2-2, is DVKVTQSSRYLVKRTGEKVFLECVQDMDHENMFWYRQDPGLGLRLIYFSYDVKMKEKGDIPEGYSVSREKKERFSLILESASTNQTSMYLCASTPGGYTGELFFGEGSRLTVL.

This clonotype was counted a few times. The V and J genes are TRBV18 and TRBJ1-1; the match to TRBD1 covers 8 bases. Trimming cost V 3 bases and J 0 bases; bases outside gene matches: 6. The CDR3 is 16 amino acids. Germline CDR1 KGHSH, CDR2 LQKENI. For the CDR3, the DNA is TGTGCCAGCTCACCTCAGGACAGGGTCATGAACACTGAAGCTTTCTTT. It codes for CASSPQDRVMNTEAFF.